The clone carrying this T cell receptor (beta chain) was picked up many times. The antigen is undetermined. Authors of the study amplified TCR beta CDR3 regions from RNA transcripts. An initial round of RT-PCR targeting the TCR CDR3 relied on the HTBI primer set. TCRdb reprocessed the multiplex PCR reads with MiXCR, giving one entry per CDR3 protein. The sample contains 500,000 to 600,000 distinct CDR3 sequences, roughly 46% of which appear only once. This sample is drawn from a study of T cells in Graves' hyperthyroidism and ophthalmopathy. Those patients with uncontrolled infection, other autoimmune disease, pregnancy or lactation were excluded. For the diagnoses, clinical symptoms, serum thyroxine and TRAb, thyroid ultrasound and orbital computed tomography were used. Study-level points and caveats: Ophthalmopathy and stable hyperthyroidism were separated by a 13 V-J model.

V shed 7 bases, J shed 4 bases, and the junction held 6 bases outside the gene matches. The CDR3 contains 13 residues. CDR1 and CDR2 (germline): SNHLY, FYNNEI. Sequencing used peripheral blood or thyroid tissue (not recorded which). The chain is built from TRBV2 and TRBJ2-5; 7 bases match TRBD2. The source of this sequence is an adult woman with Graves' disease, either hyperthyroidism or ophthalmopathy (not recorded which). The chain's CDR3 is CASTVVAGETQYF. The CDR3 bases are TGTGCCAGCACTGTGGTAGCGGGAGAGACCCAGTACTTC. The entire variable domain, with the rest obtained from reference TRBV2 and TRBJ2-5, is as follows: EPEVTQTPSHQVTQMGQEVILRCVPISNHLYFYWYRQILGQKVEFLVSFYNNEISEKSEIFDDQFSVERPDGSNFTLKIRSTKLEDSAMYFCASTVVAGETQYFGPGTRLLVL.